The present entry profiles one T cell receptor beta chain with its context. Its antigen remains unknown. This CDR3 comprises 16 residues. Looked up from germline, CDR1 is SGHRS and CDR2 is YFSETQ. The V and J ends lost 0 bases and 5 bases respectively, with 17 bases between them. The data are from a study of spatial heterogeneity in lung cancer. Every TCR cDNA molecule carried a tag that served as a unique molecular identifier. Using its own MiXCR run on the 5' RACE reads, TCRdb lists one record per CDR3 protein. The sample yields more than 8,000 distinct CDR3 sequences, about 5% seen once. Study-wide results and caveats: Ubiquitous expanded tumor TCRs were seen in blood more at resection than at follow-up.

Time point: sample taken at primary tumor resection. Unsorted samples of tumor, nontumor lung or frozen PBMC had their whole RNA sequenced. The donor group consisted of over 60 patients who had untreated, early-stage non-small cell lung cancer. The J gene is TRBJ2-5, the V gene TRBV5-1; D is possibly TRBD1 (5 bases). The sequence came from a male donor with early-stage non-small cell lung cancer. Sequenced material: PBMCs, taken at surgery. The CDR3 region is CASSLDPAGRDETQYF. CDR3 DNA sequence: TGCGCCAGCAGCTTGGACCCGGCCGGCAGGGATGAGACCCAGTACTTC.